This T cell receptor (beta chain) appears in the sequencing data of a study of PD-L1 blockade in urothelial cancer. Study background: Blood drawn 3 weeks (second dose) and 6 weeks after treatment start was analyzed. Counts from blood samples showed a median of approximately 150,000 T cells.

Sequenced by immunoSEQ multiplex PCR; TCRdb stores in-frame clones only, minus some. The sample shows more than 55,000 clones, 80% to 90% of them seen only once. V lost 1 base, J lost 0 bases, and 7 bases lay in between. Germline V CDR1 and CDR2: SEHNR, FQNEAQ (reference sequence). The CDR3 has 15 residues. The table lists this clone with a few counts. Time point specified: pretreatment peripheral blood. The study collected 1 to 8 samples per patient, pretreatment and on-treatment. This receptor was taken from a man between 65 and 80 years old with urothelial cancer. The V and J genes are TRBV7-9 and TRBJ1-5; D possibly corresponds to TRBD1 (6 bases). Material: PBMCs, obtained around atezolizumab (anti-PD-L1) treatment. CDR3 nucleotides: TGTGCCAGCAGCTTAGAGGGGGATAGCAATCAGCCCCAGCATTTT. Protein: CASSLEGDSNQPQHF.